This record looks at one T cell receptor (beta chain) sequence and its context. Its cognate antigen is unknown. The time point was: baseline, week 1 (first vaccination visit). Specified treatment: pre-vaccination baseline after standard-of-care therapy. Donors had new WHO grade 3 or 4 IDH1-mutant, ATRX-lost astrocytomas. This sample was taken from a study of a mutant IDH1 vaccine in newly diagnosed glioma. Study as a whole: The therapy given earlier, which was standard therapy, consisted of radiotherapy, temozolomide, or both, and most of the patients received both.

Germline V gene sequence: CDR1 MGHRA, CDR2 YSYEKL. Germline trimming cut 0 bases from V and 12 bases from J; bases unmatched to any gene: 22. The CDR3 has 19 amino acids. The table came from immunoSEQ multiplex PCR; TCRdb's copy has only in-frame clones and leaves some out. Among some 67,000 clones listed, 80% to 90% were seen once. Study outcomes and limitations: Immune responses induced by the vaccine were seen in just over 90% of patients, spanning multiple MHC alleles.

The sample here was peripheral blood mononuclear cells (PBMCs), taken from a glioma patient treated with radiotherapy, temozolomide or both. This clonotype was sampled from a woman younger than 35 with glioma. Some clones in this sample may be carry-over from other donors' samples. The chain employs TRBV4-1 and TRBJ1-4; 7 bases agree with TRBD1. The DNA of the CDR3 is TGCGCCAGCAGCCAAGATGGGGACAGTAGTGCCTGGCATTTTGCGGAACTGTTTTTT. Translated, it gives CASSQDGDSSAWHFAELFF.